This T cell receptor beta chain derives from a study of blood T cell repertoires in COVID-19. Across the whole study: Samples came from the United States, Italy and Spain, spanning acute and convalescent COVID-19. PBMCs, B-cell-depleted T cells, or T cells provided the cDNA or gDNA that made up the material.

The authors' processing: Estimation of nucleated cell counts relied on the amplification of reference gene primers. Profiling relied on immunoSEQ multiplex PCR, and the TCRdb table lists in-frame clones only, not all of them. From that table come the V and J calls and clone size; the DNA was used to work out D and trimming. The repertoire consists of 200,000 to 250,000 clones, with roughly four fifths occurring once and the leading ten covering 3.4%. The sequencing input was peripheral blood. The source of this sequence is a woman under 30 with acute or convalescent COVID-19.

The CDR3 DNA reads TGTGCCAGCACAGGACAGTACAATGAGCAGTTCTTC. It yields the protein CASTGQYNEQFF. This chain uses TRBV25-1 with TRBJ2-1, with D possibly TRBD1 on 6 matching bases. With 7 bases removed from V and 4 bases from J, the gap between germline ends came to 8 bases. This CDR3 has 12 amino acids. Germline assignment: CDR1 MGHDK and CDR2 SYGVNS. The complete variable domain, with remaining parts taken from reference TRBV25-1 and TRBJ2-1, reads EADIYQTPRYLVIGTGKKITLECSQTMGHDKMYWYQQDPGMELHLIHYSYGVNSTEKGDLSSESTVSRIRTEHFPLTLESARPSHTSQYLCASTGQYNEQFFGPGTRLTVL.